This T cell receptor (beta chain) is from a study of radiotherapy plus CTLA-4 blockade in lung cancer. Sequenced by immunoSEQ multiplex PCR; TCRdb stores in-frame clones only, minus some. This sample has roughly 97,000 clones, with about 70% found just once. Those patients who had chemo-refractory metastatic non-small-cell lung cancer were given focal radiation along with CTLA-4 blockade through ipilimumab. The CDR3 runs 13 residues. Germline V gives CDR1 MNHEY, CDR2 SMNVEV (reference sequence). V lost 4 bases, J lost 3 bases, and 6 bases lay in between. The input for sequencing was peripheral blood, taken from a patient treated with radiotherapy plus ipilimumab. The genes are TRBV27 and TRBJ1-4; D is uncertain. This TCR was sampled from a human donor with non-small cell lung cancer who had a partial response to radiotherapy plus ipilimumab. Some clones in this sample may be carry-over from other donors' samples. In DNA, the CDR3 is TGTGCCAGCAGTTCGGGGTCTAATGAAAAACTGTTTTTT. Translated: CASSSGSNEKLFF.